This T cell receptor (beta chain) was sequenced in a study of shared clonotypes between healthy human individuals. Study-level points and caveats: Approximately 5% was the fraction of naive CD4 clonotypes found shared across several donors. Non-shared clonotypes were found to have lower generation probabilities than the clonotypes that were shared by all four of the sorted-subset donors.

CDR1 and CDR2 (germline): MNHNY, SVGAGI (reference sequence). This CDR3 contains 14 residues. V gave up 7 bases and J gave up 1 base, with 11 bases separating them. Every subset's genomic DNA went evenly onto several immunoSEQ plates. Using immunoSEQ multiplex PCR, the repertoire was profiled, and TCRdb retains in-frame clones only, with some absent. The sample yields 550,000 to 700,000 clones, 73% seen once. On this clone itself: The antigen remains unidentified.

The genes are TRBV6-6 and TRBJ1-5, with D unresolved. Sequenced: memory CD4+ T cells sorted from blood. Documented subset: CD45RA-negative fraction. This TCR was recovered from a woman aged 30 to 39 in good health. CDR3 protein: CASTRTGSNQPQHF. The CDR3 DNA reads TGTGCCAGCACCCGGACGGGAAGCAATCAGCCCCAGCATTTT.